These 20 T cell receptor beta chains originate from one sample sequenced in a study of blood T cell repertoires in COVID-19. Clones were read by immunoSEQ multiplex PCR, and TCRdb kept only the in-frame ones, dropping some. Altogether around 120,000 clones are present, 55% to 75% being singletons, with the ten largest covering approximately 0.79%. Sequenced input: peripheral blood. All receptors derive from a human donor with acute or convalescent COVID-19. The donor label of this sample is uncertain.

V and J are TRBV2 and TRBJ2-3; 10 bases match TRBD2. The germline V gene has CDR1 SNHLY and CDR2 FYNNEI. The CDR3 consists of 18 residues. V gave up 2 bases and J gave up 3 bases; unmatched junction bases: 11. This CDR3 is CASSETRASGGPTDTQYF. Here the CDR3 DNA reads TGTGCCAGCAGTGAAACGAGGGCTAGCGGGGGACCTACAGATACGCAGTATTTT.

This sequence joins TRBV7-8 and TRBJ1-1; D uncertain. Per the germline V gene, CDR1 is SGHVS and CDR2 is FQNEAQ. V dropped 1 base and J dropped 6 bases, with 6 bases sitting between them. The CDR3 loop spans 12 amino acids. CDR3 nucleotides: TGTGCCAGCAGCTTAGATCAGGCTGAAGCTTTCTTT. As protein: CASSLDQAEAFF.

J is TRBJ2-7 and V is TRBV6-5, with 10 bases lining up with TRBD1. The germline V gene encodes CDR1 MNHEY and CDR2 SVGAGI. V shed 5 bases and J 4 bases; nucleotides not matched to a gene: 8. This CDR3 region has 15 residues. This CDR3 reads CASSKPGQGIYEQYF. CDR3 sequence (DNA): TGTGCCAGCAGTAAACCGGGACAGGGGATTTACGAGCAGTACTTC.

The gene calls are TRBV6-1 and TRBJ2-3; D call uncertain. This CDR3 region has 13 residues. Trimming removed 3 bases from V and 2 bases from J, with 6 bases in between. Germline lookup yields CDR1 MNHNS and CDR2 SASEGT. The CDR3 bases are TGTGCCAGCAGTGAGACTCACACAGATACGCAGTATTTT. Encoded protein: CASSETHTDTQYF.

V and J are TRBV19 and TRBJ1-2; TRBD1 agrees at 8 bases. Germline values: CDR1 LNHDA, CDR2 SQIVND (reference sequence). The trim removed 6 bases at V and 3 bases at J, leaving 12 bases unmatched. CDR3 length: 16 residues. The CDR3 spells CASRKETTGADYGYTF. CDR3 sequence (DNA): TGTGCCAGTAGAAAGGAAACGACAGGGGCGGACTATGGCTACACCTTC.

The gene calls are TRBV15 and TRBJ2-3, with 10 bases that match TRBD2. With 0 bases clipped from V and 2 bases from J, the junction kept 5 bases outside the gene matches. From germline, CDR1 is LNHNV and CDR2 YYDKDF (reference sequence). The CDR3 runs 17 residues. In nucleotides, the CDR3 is TGTGCCACCAGCAGAGATTGGGGGACTAGCGTCACAGATACGCAGTATTTT. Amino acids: CATSRDWGTSVTDTQYF.

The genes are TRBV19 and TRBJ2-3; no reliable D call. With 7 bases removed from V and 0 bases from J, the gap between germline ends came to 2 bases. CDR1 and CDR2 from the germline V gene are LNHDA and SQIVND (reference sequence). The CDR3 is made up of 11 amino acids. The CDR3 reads CASTSTDTQYF. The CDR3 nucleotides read TGTGCCAGTACTAGCACAGATACGCAGTATTTT.

The CDR3 bases are TGTGCCAGCAGCCGAGGAGACAGACAGGGAGGATTGTCCCAGCATTTT. Encoded protein: CASSRGDRQGGLSQHF. The rearrangement links TRBV28 to TRBJ1-5, with 7 bases that match TRBD1. Germline V CDR1 and CDR2: MDHEN, SYDVKM. The CDR3 runs to 16 residues. Unmatched junction bases numbered 19, after V lost 6 bases and J lost 11 bases.

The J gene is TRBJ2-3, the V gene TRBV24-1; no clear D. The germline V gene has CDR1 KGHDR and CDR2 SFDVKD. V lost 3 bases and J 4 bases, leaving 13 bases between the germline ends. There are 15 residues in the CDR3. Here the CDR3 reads CATSDPYSPADTQYF. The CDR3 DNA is TGTGCCACCAGTGATCCCTATTCCCCCGCAGATACGCAGTATTTT.

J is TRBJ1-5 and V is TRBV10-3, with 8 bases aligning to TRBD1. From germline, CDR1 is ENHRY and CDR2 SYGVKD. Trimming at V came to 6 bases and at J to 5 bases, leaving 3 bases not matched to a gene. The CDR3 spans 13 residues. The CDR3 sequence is CAIRDREDQPQHF. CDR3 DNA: TGTGCCATCAGGGACAGGGAAGATCAGCCCCAGCATTTT.

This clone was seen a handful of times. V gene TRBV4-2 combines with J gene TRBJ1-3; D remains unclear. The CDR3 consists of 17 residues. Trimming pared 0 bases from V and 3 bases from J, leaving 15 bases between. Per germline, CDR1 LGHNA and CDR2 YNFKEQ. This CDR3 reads CASSQDTTRGLGNTIYF. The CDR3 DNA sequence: TGTGCCAGCAGCCAAGACACCACAAGAGGGCTTGGAAACACCATATATTTT.

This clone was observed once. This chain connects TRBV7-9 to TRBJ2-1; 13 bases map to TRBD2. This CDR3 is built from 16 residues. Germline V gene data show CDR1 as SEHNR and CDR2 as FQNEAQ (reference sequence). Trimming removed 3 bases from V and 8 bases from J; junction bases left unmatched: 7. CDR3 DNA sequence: TGTGCCAGCAGCTTCCTACTAGCGGGGGGGCTTCATGAGCAGTTCTTC. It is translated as CASSFLLAGGLHEQFF.

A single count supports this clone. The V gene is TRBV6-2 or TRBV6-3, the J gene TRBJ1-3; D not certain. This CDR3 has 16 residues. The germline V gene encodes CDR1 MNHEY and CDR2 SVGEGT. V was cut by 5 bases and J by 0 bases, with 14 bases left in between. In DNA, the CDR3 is TGTGCCAGCAGTGACGGTTTGAGGATCTCTGGAAACACCATATATTTT. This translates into CASSDGLRISGNTIYF.

The CDR3 loop is CASKSDYSNQPQHF. In DNA form, the CDR3 reads TGTGCCAGCAAGTCAGACTATAGCAATCAGCCCCAGCATTTT. The rearrangement joins TRBV6-5 to TRBJ1-5; D gene uncertain. The CDR3 spans 14 residues. CDR1 MNHEY and CDR2 SVGAGI come from the germline V gene. V lost 7 bases and J 0 bases, leaving 10 bases between the germline ends.

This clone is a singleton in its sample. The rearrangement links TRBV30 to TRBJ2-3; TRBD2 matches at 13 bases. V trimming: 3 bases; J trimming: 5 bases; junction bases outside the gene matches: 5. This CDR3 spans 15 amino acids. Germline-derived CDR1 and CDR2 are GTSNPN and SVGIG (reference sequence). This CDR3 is CAWRMTSGGQDTQYF. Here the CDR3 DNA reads TGTGCCTGGAGGATGACTAGCGGGGGGCAAGATACGCAGTATTTT.

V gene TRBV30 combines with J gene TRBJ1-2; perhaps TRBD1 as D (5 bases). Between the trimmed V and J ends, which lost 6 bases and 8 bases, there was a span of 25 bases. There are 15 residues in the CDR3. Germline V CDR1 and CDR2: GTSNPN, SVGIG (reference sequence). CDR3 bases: TGTGCCTGTATTACATATAGCCGGGGGTACCGAGGCTACACCTTC. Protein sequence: CACITYSRGYRGYTF. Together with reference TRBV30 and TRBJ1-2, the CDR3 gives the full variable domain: SQTIHQWPATLVQPVGSPLSLECTVEGTSNPNLYWYRQAAGRGLQLLFYSVGIGQISSEVPQNLSASRPQDRQFILSSKKLLLSDSGFYLCACITYSRGYRGYTFGSGTRLTVV.

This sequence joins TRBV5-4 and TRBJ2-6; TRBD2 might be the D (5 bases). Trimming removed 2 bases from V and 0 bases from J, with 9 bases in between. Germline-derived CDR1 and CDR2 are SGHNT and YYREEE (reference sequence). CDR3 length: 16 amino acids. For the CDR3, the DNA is TGTGCCAGCAGCTTTCTAGAGGGCTCTGGGGCCAACGTCCTGACTTTC. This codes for CASSFLEGSGANVLTF.

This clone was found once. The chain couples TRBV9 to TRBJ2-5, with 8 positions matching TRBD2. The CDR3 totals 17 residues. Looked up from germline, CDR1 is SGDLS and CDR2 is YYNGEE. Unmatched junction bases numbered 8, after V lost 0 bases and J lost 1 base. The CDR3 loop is CASSVEPSGLGQETQYF. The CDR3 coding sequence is TGTGCCAGCAGCGTAGAACCTAGCGGGTTAGGCCAAGAGACCCAGTACTTC.

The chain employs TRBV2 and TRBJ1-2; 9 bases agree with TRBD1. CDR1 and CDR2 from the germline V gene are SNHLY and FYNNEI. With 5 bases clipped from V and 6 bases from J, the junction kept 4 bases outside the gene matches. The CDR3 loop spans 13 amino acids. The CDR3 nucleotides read TGTGCCAGCAGTCCACAGGGGGCAGATGGCTACACCTTC. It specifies CASSPQGADGYTF.

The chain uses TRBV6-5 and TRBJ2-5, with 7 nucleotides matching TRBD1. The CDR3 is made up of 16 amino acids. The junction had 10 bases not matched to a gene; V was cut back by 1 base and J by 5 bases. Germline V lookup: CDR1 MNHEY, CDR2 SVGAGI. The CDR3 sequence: CASSYWQRQGQETQYF. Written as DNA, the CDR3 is TGTGCCAGCAGTTACTGGCAGCGACAGGGTCAGGAGACCCAGTACTTC.